The 8 T cell receptor beta chains given below trace back to one sample, sequenced in a study of sequential checkpoint blockade in melanoma. Treatment: randomized to nivolumab then ipilimumab (arm A) or the reverse (arm B). The repertoire was sequenced with immunoSEQ multiplex PCR; TCRdb's copy has only in-frame clones and lacks some. The profile covers 5,500 or so clones, with roughly 50% appearing a single time and around 30% taken by the ten largest. The sequences come from CD8+ T cells sorted from blood (inferred from file names), collected from a patient given nivolumab and ipilimumab in sequence. Receptor source: a human patient with melanoma. Some clones in this sample may be carry-over from other donors' samples.

This clone is categorized as medium-sized. The chain employs TRBV21-1 and TRBJ2-7; the table gives TRBD1 as D, unverified against the DNA. TRBV21-1 is a pseudogene. This CDR3 has 16 amino acids. Here the CDR3 DNA reads TGTGCCAGCAGCCGAGACAGGGGACTAATGGACTACGAGCAGTACTTC. Its translation is CASSRDRGLMDYEQYF.

The chain uses TRBV6-1 and TRBJ1-1; perhaps TRBD1 as D (6 bases). The CDR3 is made up of 14 amino acids. The V end was cut by 5 bases, the J end by 0 bases, with 10 bases between. Germline assignment: CDR1 MNHNS and CDR2 SASEGT. CDR3 region: CASSPDRLNTEAFF. The CDR3 region has the DNA TGTGCCAGCAGTCCCGACAGGCTGAACACTGAAGCTTTCTTT.

The chain is built from TRBV9 and TRBJ1-3; TRBD1 is a possible D gene (5 bases). The V end lost 2 bases, the J end lost 4 bases, and 13 bases lay between the germline ends. This CDR3 has 15 residues. The germline V gene encodes CDR1 SGDLS and CDR2 YYNGEE. The CDR3: CASSVGGSPGNTIYF. Written as DNA, the CDR3 is TGTGCCAGCAGCGTCGGGGGATCCCCAGGAAACACCATATATTTT.

The chain recombines TRBV7-8 with TRBJ2-7, with TRBD1 matching 9 bases. Germline assignment: CDR1 SGHVS and CDR2 FQNEAQ. J lost 0 bases, V lost 4 bases, and 4 bases had no gene match. CDR3 length: 15 residues. Written as DNA, the CDR3 is TGTGCCAGCAGCTCGGGACAGGGCAGCTCCTACGAGCAGTACTTC. This codes for CASSSGQGSSYEQYF. The full variable domain, rest sourced from reference TRBV7-8 and TRBJ2-7, is GAGVSQSPRYKVAKRGQDVALRCDPISGHVSLFWYQQALGQGPEFLTYFQNEAQLDKSGLPSDRFFAERPEGSVSTLKIQRTQQEDSAVYLCASSSGQGSSYEQYFGPGTRLTVT.

This sequence joins TRBV4-2 and TRBJ2-7; TRBD1 might be the D (5 bases). The V gene lost 1 base and the J gene lost 3 bases, with 16 bases spanning the gap. The germline V gene has CDR1 LGHNA and CDR2 YNFKEQ. This CDR3 is built from 16 residues. The CDR3 DNA reads TGTGCCAGCAGCCAAGGGGTTGGCAGGGCTTACTACGAGCAGTACTTC. Translating gives CASSQGVGRAYYEQYF.

This clone showed up just a few times. CDR3 DNA: TGTGCCAGCAGTTCAGGGTTGCGGTACGAGCAGTACTTC. Encoded protein: CASSSGLRYEQYF. The chain employs TRBV27 and TRBJ2-7; D may be TRBD1 (5 bases). V was pared by 4 bases and J by 4 bases, with 11 bases between. The germline gives CDR1 MNHEY, CDR2 SMNVEV (reference sequence). CDR3 size: 13 residues.

This clone came up a few times. The rearrangement uses TRBV7-7 and TRBJ2-7; no definite D call. CDR1 and CDR2 (germline): SSHAT, FNYEAQ (reference sequence). The CDR3 is made up of 14 amino acids. Trimming shortened V by 0 bases and J by 2 bases, and 8 bases separated the two germline ends. Here the CDR3 reads CASSLAATAYEQYF. For the CDR3, the DNA is TGTGCCAGCAGCTTAGCTGCCACAGCCTACGAGCAGTACTTC.

This clone came up a few times. V is TRBV9 and J is TRBJ2-7, with D maybe TRBD1 (5 bases). Trimming removed 4 bases from V and 12 bases from J, with 17 bases in between. CDR3 length: 12 amino acids. Per the germline V gene, CDR1 is SGDLS and CDR2 is YYNGEE. CDR3 protein: CASSPPVGRLYF. Here the CDR3 DNA reads TGTGCCAGCAGCCCCCCGGTGGGGCGCTTGTACTTC.